The 5 T cell receptor beta chains given below trace back to one sample, sequenced in a study of blood T cell repertoires in COVID-19. Using immunoSEQ multiplex PCR, the repertoire was profiled, and TCRdb retains in-frame clones only, with some absent. The data show some 240,000 clones, around 89% seen once. The sample was peripheral blood. The origin of the receptors is a woman aged 60-75 years with COVID-19, enrolled during active disease.

The chain links TRBV20-1 to TRBJ1-6, with TRBD1 as a possible D gene (5 bases). Germline lookup yields CDR1 DFQATT and CDR2 SNEGSKA (reference sequence). V lost 7 bases, J lost 10 bases, and 11 bases lay in between. This CDR3 comprises 11 residues. The CDR3 nucleotides are TGCAGTGACCTACAGGCCTCACCCCTCCACTTT. It is translated as CSDLQASPLHF.

V usage is TRBV7-9 and J usage is TRBJ1-2; 7 nucleotides agree with TRBD1. V shed 0 bases and J 1 base; nucleotides not matched to a gene: 8. The CDR3 has 17 residues. Germline V gene data show CDR1 as SEHNR and CDR2 as FQNEAQ (reference sequence). This CDR3 reads CASSLAPMGQINYGYTF. In DNA, the CDR3 is TGTGCCAGCAGCTTAGCGCCGATGGGACAGATTAACTATGGCTACACCTTC.

V and J are TRBV3-1 (or the pseudogene TRBV3-2) and TRBJ1-3; 9 bases agree with TRBD1. V lost 1 base and J lost 0; bases outside the gene matches: 7. The germline V gene encodes CDR1 LGHDT and CDR2 YNNKEL (reference sequence). This CDR3 region has 18 residues. The DNA for the CDR3 is TGTGCCAGCAGCCAAGCCGTCCCGGGACAGGGCTCTGGAAACACCATATATTTT. It codes for CASSQAVPGQGSGNTIYF.

This chain uses TRBV4-3 with TRBJ2-2; TRBD1 might be the D (5 bases). V lost 2 bases, J lost 0 bases, and 10 bases lay in between. The CDR3 has 16 amino acids. CDR1 is LGHNA and CDR2 is YSLEER in the germline V gene. As DNA, the CDR3 is TGCGCCAGCAGCCAAAACGCAGGGACGAACACCGGGGAGCTGTTTTTT. Its protein is CASSQNAGTNTGELFF.

V is TRBV2 and J is TRBJ2-3; 7 nucleotides line up with TRBD2. This CDR3 has 15 amino acids. Unmatched junction bases numbered 12, after V lost 6 bases and J lost 6 bases. In germline, CDR1 is SNHLY, CDR2 FYNNEI. The CDR3 DNA reads TGTGCCAGCAGCCTCTCGGGAGCGGGGTGGGATACGCAGTATTTT. This encodes CASSLSGAGWDTQYF.